This T cell receptor (beta chain) was sequenced for a study of human T cells and chemical hapten exposure. On the study more broadly: Minor volume differences among pooled libraries chiefly drove per-sample TCR yield variation. Study conclusions and caveats: Alopecia was present in the donors, so their immune response may differ from healthy people's. With patch test score, the counts of PT1 expanded TCRs showed a positive correlation.

TCRdb reprocessed the RACE reads via MiXCR and lists one record per CDR3 protein. The profile covers roughly 200,000 distinct CDR3 sequences, with about 22% appearing a single time and roughly 2.4% taken by the ten largest. As regards this clonotype: The antigen remains undetermined.

The CDR3 runs to 13 residues. Germline assignment: CDR1 DFQATT and CDR2 SNEGSKA (reference sequence). Trimming at V came to 1 base and at J to 1 base, leaving 0 bases not matched to a gene. Time point specified: patch test 3, about 24 weeks after DPC sensitization. Treatment reported: therapeutic diphenylcyclopropenone sensitization with weekly scalp DPC. Unfractionated whole blood yielded the extracted total RNA. The clonotype originates from a woman aged 40 to 50 with alopecia areata. Some clones in this sample may be carry-over from other donors' samples. Sequencing was performed on whole blood, taken in connection with sensitization to the hapten diphenylcyclopropenone (DPC). The V and J genes are TRBV20-1 and TRBJ2-5; TRBD2 aligns across 7 bases. CDR3 loop: CSARGLAQETQYF. The CDR3 DNA is TGCAGTGCTAGAGGACTAGCCCAAGAGACCCAGTACTTC.